Included here is one T cell receptor beta chain sequence, with context. The sample comes from a study of blood T cell repertoires in COVID-19. Whole-study context: Spain, Italy and the United States supplied samples that represented acute and convalescent COVID-19. Sample material is recorded as cDNA or gDNA derived from T cells, B-cell-depleted T cells, or PBMCs.

In the authors' workflow: Cell counts per sample came from amplifying reference gene primers. Libraries were prepared by immunoSEQ multiplex PCR; TCRdb keeps only in-frame clonotypes and omits some of them. Clonal size and the V and J genes are those of that table, whereas D and trimming came from the DNA. The data contain 150,000 or so clones, approximately 91% of them singletons. The CDR3 extends over 16 amino acids. Trimming took 3 bases from V and 2 from J; bases not matched to a gene: 4. CDR1 and CDR2 (germline): SGDLS, YYNGEE. The sequenced material came from peripheral blood. The chain employs TRBV9 and TRBJ2-5, with 13 bases that match TRBD2. The clonotype was recovered from a man between 18 and 29 years old with acute or convalescent COVID-19. CDR3 residues: CASSAGLAGVQETQYF. The CDR3 region has the DNA TGTGCCAGCAGCGCCGGACTAGCGGGAGTTCAAGAGACCCAGTACTTC.